This entry concerns a single T cell receptor (beta chain). This clone was seen a single time. This receptor's antigen is unknown. Base quality data are lacking; no much larger clone is found one base away. The CDR3 sequence holds 13 residues, the cysteine and phenylalanine included. The retained sequence is limited to the CDR3, 39 bases, with the frame set at the first base. CDR1 and CDR2 are read off the germline V gene as SGHDT and YYEEEE. Cut back by 4 bases and 4 bases, the V and J ends lie 8 bases apart. The sample belongs to a study of B cell selection in AIRE deficiency (dated by TCRdb to 2018 to 2020). At the level of the whole study: Researchers compared the TCRbeta repertoires of sorted blood CD4+ conventional T cells and regulatory T cells from AIRE-deficient patients with the corresponding repertoires from healthy controls. The TCR-sequenced cohort comprised roughly 5 AIRE-deficient APECED patients and roughly 5 healthy control donors.

General findings and caveats noted by the study authors: Shared Treg sequences had shorter CDR3s, which reflects a bias toward rearrangements containing few non-templated nucleotide insertions. Of 3,000 to 4,000 shared Treg TCRbeta sequences, roughly 32% were shared only among healthy donors and 9% to 10% only among patients, suggesting less efficient Treg selection without AIRE. TCRBV gene usage, CDR3 length and TCR diversity in Tconv and Treg cells from AIRE-deficient patients were found to be similar to those in cells from healthy donors. Only TCRbeta chains were sequenced; approximately 35% of shared healthy-donor Treg sequences also occurred in healthy Tconv, possibly because of differing TCRalpha chains. Approximately 31% of Treg TCRbeta sequences shared among healthy donors appeared in patient Tconv cells, suggesting diversion of Treg-biased clones into the Tconv compartment.

TCRbeta chain sequencing was performed with the immunoSEQ platform. The authors' pipeline ran thus. About 56,000 distinct TCRbeta sequences from patients and 9.56x10^4 from healthy donors were obtained from pooled Treg repertoires. Treg TCRbeta sequences found in two or more individuals were defined as public, and these public Treg TCRbeta sequences were then searched for in Tconv repertoires. Differences between groups were assessed by Mann-Whitney U tests with Bonferroni-Dunn correction in GraphPad Prism 7.03. TCRdb took this table from immuneACCESS and kept in-frame rearrangements with V and J called. Such tables lack part of the clones; where checked against another copy, unresolved V genes explain under half of the gap, and the rest is unexplained. The V and J calls and the clone size are those of that table, but D and trimming were determined from the DNA. Present in this sample are 15,000 to 20,000 clones, 85% to 95% of which were seen just once. The top ten clones comprise approximately 1% of the sample.

For sorting, regulatory T cells were defined as CD4+CD25hiCD127low/negative cells. The healthy donors who provided the control samples were not related to the patients. Tconv and Treg cells for TCRbeta sequencing were sorted on a FACSAria flow cytometer. The sorted cells were collected in 5-ml round-bottom polystyrene tubes, and the dry cell pellets were frozen at -80 degrees C prior to sequencing. The V gene is TRBV5-6 and the J gene is TRBJ2-2, with no confident D gene call. The sequencing input was CD4+CD25+ Tregs sorted from PBMCs. The sequence came from a human donor in good health. The CDR3 has the sequence CASSKRSTGELFF. DNA sequence: TGTGCCAGCAGCAAGAGGAGCACCGGGGAGCTGTTTTTT.